The 24 T cell receptor beta chains listed next were all sequenced from one sample in a study of regulatory T cells in long-lasting Graves disease. As for time point: newly diagnosed GD, antithyroid drugs for less than 3 months. PBMCs were the source of the RNA used for TCR sequencing. Construction of TCR beta libraries relied on iRepertoire HTBI primers and on Arm-PCR targeting CDR3 regions. TCRdb reprocessed the multiplex PCR reads with MiXCR, giving one entry per CDR3 protein. The sample shows about 320,000 distinct CDR3 sequences, 15% to 20% of them seen only once. Sequencing used peripheral blood mononuclear cells (PBMCs), obtained at new diagnosis, from a patient treated with antithyroid drugs. The receptors stem from a female donor with Graves disease.

The rearrangement links TRBV6-2 or TRBV6-3 to TRBJ1-6; D remains unclear. Trimming shortened V by 7 bases and J by 9 bases, and 13 bases separated the two germline ends. Germline V gene lookup returns CDR1 MNHEY and CDR2 SVGEGT. CDR3 length equals 13 residues. CDR3 residues: CASNNSGGSPLHF. In nucleotides, the CDR3 is TGTGCCAGCAACAATTCCGGTGGTTCACCCCTCCACTTT.

This clonotype was seen ten or more times. The rearrangement joins TRBV19 to TRBJ2-7; either TRBD1 or TRBD2 may supply D (6 bases each). This CDR3 region has 14 residues. V lost 10 bases to trimming and J lost 2 bases, with 18 bases between them. Germline CDR1 and CDR2: LNHDA and SQIVND (reference sequence). The CDR3 loop reads CATTGASVAYEQYF. The CDR3 nucleotides are TGTGCCACCACGGGGGCTAGCGTTGCCTACGAGCAGTACTTC.

The CDR3 nucleotides read TGCGCCAGCAGCCAAGATGGGGGACAGGGGCAAGGAGGCTACACCTTC. Amino acid sequence: CASSQDGGQGQGGYTF. This chain connects TRBV4-1 to TRBJ1-2; 10 bases are shared with TRBD1. Losses at the gene ends were 0 bases for V and 8 bases for J; bases not matched to a gene: 9. The CDR3 totals 16 residues. Germline lookup yields CDR1 MGHRA and CDR2 YSYEKL.

Worth noting for this clonotype: Compared with germline, one end of the junction differs, possibly owing to a read error. The chain is built from TRBV6-1 and TRBJ2-3; D not certain. Germline CDR1 reads MNHNS; CDR2 reads SASEGT. CDR3 size: 15 residues. CDR3 loop: CASSEPSSSTDAQYF. In DNA form, the CDR3 reads TGTGCCAGCAGTGAACCCAGCAGCTCCACAGATGCGCAGTATTTT.

This clonotype was seen at least ten times. One end of the junction fails to match germline, which may point to a read error. The rearrangement links TRBV6-1 to TRBJ2-5; 10 bases are shared with TRBD2. The germline gives CDR1 MNHNS, CDR2 SASEGT. This CDR3 region has 15 residues. The DNA for the CDR3 is TGTGCCAGCACTGAAGCGGGGGGGGTTCGGGAGACCCAGTACTTC. It yields the protein CASTEAGGVRETQYF.

This clonotype was counted a few times. Possible read error: a much larger clone is one base away. This chain joins TRBV5-1 and TRBJ1-1; D is possibly TRBD1 (6 bases). This CDR3 contains 13 residues. Trimming removed 3 bases from V and 7 bases from J, with 13 bases in between. The germline V gene has CDR1 SGHRS and CDR2 YFSETQ. CDR3: CASSSGGGYEAFF. The CDR3 DNA reads as TGCGCCAGCAGCTCGGGGGGGGGCTATGAAGCTTTCTTT.

In this sample, this clonotype turned up many times. The chain combines TRBV2 with TRBJ2-7; 9 nucleotides align to TRBD2. The CDR3 totals 15 residues. The germline CDR1 and CDR2 sequences are SNHLY and FYNNEI. V shed 2 bases, J shed 2 bases, and the junction held 4 bases outside the gene matches. The CDR3 region is CASSESSGSTYEQYF. The CDR3 DNA reads TGTGCCAGCAGTGAAAGTAGCGGGAGTACCTACGAGCAGTACTTC. The full variable domain, its missing parts supplied by reference TRBV2 and TRBJ2-7, is EPEVTQTPSHQVTQMGQEVILRCVPISNHLYFYWYRQILGQKVEFLVSFYNNEISEKSEIFDDQFSVERPDGSNFTLKIRSTKLEDSAMYFCASSESSGSTYEQYFGPGTRLTVT.

This clonotype was observed many times. The CDR3 here is CASSFRDLLAYEQYF. CDR3 sequence (DNA): TGTGCCAGCAGTTTTCGGGACCTGTTGGCCTACGAGCAGTACTTC. V is TRBV28 and J is TRBJ2-7; D may be TRBD1 or TRBD2 (5 bases each). Germline V lookup: CDR1 MDHEN, CDR2 SYDVKM. V lost 3 bases and J lost 2, with 14 bases in between. The CDR3 is made up of 15 amino acids.

Regarding this clonotype: A much larger clone lies one base from this, so it may be a read error. The chain carries TRBV19 and TRBJ1-2; D not resolved. The CDR3 covers 17 residues. V was trimmed by 8 bases and J by 5 bases, leaving 27 bases between them. Germline V gene lookup returns CDR1 LNHDA and CDR2 SQIVND (reference sequence). The CDR3: CASGTPVGSPGGYGYTF. The CDR3 bases are TGTGCCAGTGGTACTCCGGTTGGGTCACCGGGCGGGTATGGCTACACCTTC.

This clonotype came up a few times. The genes are TRBV10-3 and TRBJ2-1, with 8 bases identical to TRBD2. With V trimmed by 6 bases and J by 5 bases, 12 bases remained unmatched. Per the germline V gene, CDR1 is ENHRY and CDR2 is SYGVKD. CDR3 length equals 16 residues. The CDR3 is CAISHTGGLGDNEQFF. In DNA form, the CDR3 reads TGTGCCATCAGCCATACGGGGGGACTAGGGGACAATGAGCAGTTCTTC.

In the case of this clonotype: Only one base separates this from a far larger clonotype, so it likely reflects a read error. V is TRBV27 and J is TRBJ2-1, with TRBD2 matching 10 bases. The J call may be mistaken, given a closer DNA end match to TRBJ2-3. Germline CDR1 is MNHEY and CDR2 is SMNVEV (reference sequence). This CDR3 has 17 residues. The CDR3 DNA sequence: TGTGCCAGCAGTCCCCCCGGACTAGCGGCTAGCACAGATGCGCAGTATTTT. Residues: CASSPPGLAASTDAQYF.

Ten or more counts support this clonotype. The rearrangement joins TRBV7-8 to TRBJ2-5; TRBD2 is a possible D gene (6 bases). The CDR3 totals 17 residues. The V gene lost 2 bases and the J gene lost 4 bases, with 20 bases spanning the gap. Germline-derived CDR1 and CDR2 are SGHVS and FQNEAQ. The CDR3 region is CASSLRSATGRGETQYF. In nucleotides, the CDR3 is TGTGCCAGCAGCTTACGTAGTGCTACGGGGCGGGGAGAGACCCAGTACTTC.

In its sample, this clonotype was seen once. This likely stems from a read error, as it lies one base from a far larger clone. The chain uses TRBV11-2 and TRBJ2-1, with D maybe TRBD1 (6 bases). Germline CDR1 SGHAT, CDR2 FQNNGV. This CDR3 contains 12 residues. V was cut by 7 bases and J by 10 bases, with 14 bases left in between. The CDR3 spells CASKGDHYEQFF. The DNA for the CDR3 is TGTGCCAGCAAGGGGGACCACTACGAGCAGTTCTTC.

This clonotype was recorded at least ten times. V usage is TRBV2 and J usage is TRBJ2-1; D is unresolved. The germline gives CDR1 SNHLY, CDR2 FYNNEI. The CDR3 is 15 amino acids. The V gene lost 0 bases and the J gene lost 6 bases, with 12 bases spanning the gap. CDR3 DNA: TGTGCCAGCAGTGAAGCGGGCGTCGGTTCCAATGAGCAGTTCTTC. This sequence encodes CASSEAGVGSNEQFF.

The chain uses TRBV7-9 and TRBJ2-7; D uncertain. Germline CDR1 and CDR2: SEHNR and FQNEAQ (reference sequence). Trimming cost V 1 base and J 5 bases, with 3 bases left between them. The CDR3 spans 11 residues. The CDR3 DNA is TGTGCCAGCAGCTTAGATCACGAGCAGTACTTC. Translating it yields CASSLDHEQYF.

Concerning this clonotype itself: The junction departs from germline at one end; a sequencing error may be responsible. The CDR3 nucleotides read TGTGACAGCAGCTCAGCTCAAGGACTAGCGGGAGAGACCCGGTACTTC. It encodes CDSSSAQGLAGETRYF. V is TRBV11-2 and J is TRBJ2-3; 13 bases fit TRBD2. The germline CDR1 and CDR2 sequences are SGHAT and FQNNGV. The CDR3 runs to 16 residues.

This clonotype occurred many times. This sequence joins TRBV4-2 and TRBJ1-1; D is undetermined. This CDR3 region has 13 residues. Per germline, CDR1 LGHNA and CDR2 YNFKEQ. The ends were cut back, 1 base at V and 4 bases at J, with 7 bases in the middle. For the CDR3, the DNA is TGTGCCAGCAGCCAAGGCCCAGGCACTGAAGCTTTCTTT. Translating gives CASSQGPGTEAFF.

The chain employs TRBV29-1 and TRBJ2-7, with D possibly being TRBD1 or TRBD2 (5 bases each). CDR1 SQVTM and CDR2 ANQGSEA come from the germline V gene. The CDR3 contains 12 residues. Trimming took off 4 bases at V and 8 bases at J, with 15 bases between the two ends. The CDR3 here is CSVARWDGQQYF. The CDR3 bases are TGCAGCGTTGCGCGGTGGGACGGGCAGCAGTACTTC.

The sample holds many counts of this clonotype. The chain employs TRBV20-1 and TRBJ2-2; D tentatively reads TRBD1 or TRBD2 (5 bases each). With 5 bases removed from V and 1 base from J, the gap between germline ends came to 11 bases. This CDR3 spans 14 amino acids. Germline V gene sequence: CDR1 DFQATT, CDR2 SNEGSKA (reference sequence). The CDR3 reads CSALGPLNTGELFF. The CDR3 region has the DNA TGCAGTGCTCTGGGACCTTTGAACACCGGGGAGCTGTTTTTT.

This clonotype was found many times. The rearrangement links TRBV9 to TRBJ1-1, with TRBD1 as a possible D gene (5 bases). The V and J ends lost 4 bases and 5 bases respectively, with 15 bases between them. The CDR3 contains 14 residues. The germline gives CDR1 SGDLS, CDR2 YYNGEE. CDR3 sequence reads: CASSPRDGGTEAFF. Written as DNA, the CDR3 is TGTGCCAGCAGCCCCCGGGACGGGGGTACTGAAGCTTTCTTT. Filled out from reference TRBV9 and TRBJ1-1, the complete variable domain reads DSGVTQTPKHLITATGQRVTLRCSPRSGDLSVYWYQQSLDQGLQFLIQYYNGEERAKGNILERFSAQQFPDLHSELNLSSLELGDSALYFCASSPRDGGTEAFFGQGTRLTVV.

This clonotype was counted many times. The CDR3 is CSARDGETQYF. CDR3 nucleotides: TGCAGTGCTAGAGACGGGGAGACCCAGTACTTC. This sequence joins TRBV20-1 and TRBJ2-5; D remains ambiguous. The CDR3 is made up of 11 amino acids. Germline CDR1 DFQATT, CDR2 SNEGSKA (reference sequence). With 0 bases removed from V and 5 bases from J, the gap between germline ends came to 4 bases.

This clonotype was recorded many times. The chain joins TRBV5-1 to TRBJ2-1, with 14 nucleotides matching TRBD2. CDR1 SGHRS and CDR2 YFSETQ come from the germline V gene. The CDR3 length is 14 residues. Unmatched junction bases numbered 4, after V lost 7 bases and J lost 7 bases. The CDR3 loop is CASSGLAGGNEQFF. The CDR3 bases are TGCGCCAGCTCAGGACTAGCGGGAGGTAATGAGCAGTTCTTC. Full variable domain (remainder filled in from reference TRBV5-1 and TRBJ2-1): KAGVTQTPRYLIKTRGQQVTLSCSPISGHRSVSWYQQTPGQGLQFLFEYFSETQRNKGNFPGRFSGRQFSNSRSEMNVSTLELGDSALYLCASSGLAGGNEQFFGPGTRLTVL.

In this sample, this clonotype turned up a few times. This chain joins TRBV20-1 and TRBJ2-3; D is possibly TRBD2 (5 bases). V shed 1 base and J shed 5 bases, with 7 bases lying between them. Germline loops: CDR1 DFQATT, CDR2 SNEGSKA (reference sequence). This CDR3 region has 12 residues. The CDR3 reads CSARAEGDTQYF. As DNA, the CDR3 is TGCAGTGCTAGAGCCGAGGGAGATACGCAGTATTTT.

This clonotype was picked up many times. The chain is built from TRBV12-3 or TRBV12-4 and TRBJ1-5; 9 bases are shared with TRBD1. CDR3 length: 16 amino acids. The junction had 8 bases not matched to a gene; V was cut back by 4 bases and J by 4 bases. CDR3 DNA sequence: TGTGCCAGCAGTTATAGGGGACAGGGAGGGAATCAGCCCCAGCATTTT. It translates to CASSYRGQGGNQPQHF.